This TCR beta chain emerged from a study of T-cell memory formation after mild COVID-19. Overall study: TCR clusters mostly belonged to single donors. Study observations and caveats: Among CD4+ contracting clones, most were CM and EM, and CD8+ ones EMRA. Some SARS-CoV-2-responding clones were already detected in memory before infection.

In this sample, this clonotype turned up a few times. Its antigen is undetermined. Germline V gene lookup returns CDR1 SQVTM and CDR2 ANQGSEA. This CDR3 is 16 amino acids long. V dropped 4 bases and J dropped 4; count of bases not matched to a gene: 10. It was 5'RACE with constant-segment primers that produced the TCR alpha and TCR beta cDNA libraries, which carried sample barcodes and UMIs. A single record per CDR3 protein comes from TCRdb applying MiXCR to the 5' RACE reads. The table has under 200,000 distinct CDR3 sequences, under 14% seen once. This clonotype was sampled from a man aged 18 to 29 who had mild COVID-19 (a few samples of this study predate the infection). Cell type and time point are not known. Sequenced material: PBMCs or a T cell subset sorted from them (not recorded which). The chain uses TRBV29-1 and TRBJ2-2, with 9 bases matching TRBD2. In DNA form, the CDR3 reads TGCAGCGTTGGGCTAGCGGGAACCCCAAGCACCGGGGAGCTGTTTTTT. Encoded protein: CSVGLAGTPSTGELFF.